The sequence of this TCR beta chain was determined in a study of PD-1 blockade in classical Hodgkin lymphoma. Findings and caveats of the study: Those achieving complete response showed baseline diversity like newly diagnosed patients.

About this clone: Its antigen is not known.

Brentuximab vedotin exposure varied among the patients, all of whom had relapsed after autologous stem cell transplantation. Trimming stripped 5 bases from V and 1 base from J, with 12 bases between. CDR3 length equals 14 residues. CDR1 and CDR2 (germline): SEHNR, FQNEAQ (reference sequence). TCRdb's copy holds only in-frame clones and misses some; the assay was immunoSEQ multiplex PCR. The sample has approximately 5,000 clones; approximately 70% are singletons. This TCR derives from a human donor with classical Hodgkin lymphoma. The chain carries TRBV7-9 and TRBJ2-7; D tentatively fits TRBD1 or TRBD2 (6 bases each). The sequencing used peripheral blood mononuclear cells (PBMCs), collected before the second cycle of nivolumab. CDR3 coding DNA: TGTGCCAGCAGCCCAAGGGGGGATTCCTACGAGCAGTACTTC. It is translated as CASSPRGDSYEQYF.